Following are 3 T cell receptor beta chains from one sample sequenced in a study of T cell repertoires in cytomegalovirus infection. TCRdb re-analysed the reads in MiXCR, keeping a single row per CDR3 protein. Of 150,000 to 200,000 distinct CDR3 sequences listed, 8.5% to 10% were seen once; the top ten hold roughly 4.8%. Material: PBMCs. Receptor source: a human donor in good health (CMV status not recorded). Some clones in this sample may be carry-over from other donors' samples.

Only a few counts were recorded for this clonotype. This chain joins TRBV29-1 and TRBJ1-2; D perhaps matches TRBD1 (6 bases). V gave up 3 bases and J gave up 5 bases, with 16 bases separating them. Germline V gene sequence: CDR1 SQVTM, CDR2 ANQGSEA. The CDR3 loop spans 14 amino acids. CDR3 in DNA: TGCAGCGTTGACTTGGCAGGGGAGGGGTATGGCTACACCTTC. Encoded protein: CSVDLAGEGYGYTF.

This clonotype was recorded only once. The gene calls are TRBV4-1 and TRBJ2-1; D assignment may be TRBD1 or TRBD2 (7 bases each). V lost 0 bases to trimming and J lost 8 bases, with 23 bases between them. The CDR3 is made up of 18 amino acids. Looked up from germline, CDR1 is MGHRA and CDR2 is YSYEKL. The CDR3 bases are TGCGCCAGCAGCCAAGATGTCGGCAGGGGGGGACGGATCTATGAGCAGTTCTTC. As protein: CASSQDVGRGGRIYEQFF.

The gene calls are TRBV13 and TRBJ2-5; 7 bases are shared with TRBD2. Germline CDR1 reads PRHDT; CDR2 reads FYEKMQ (reference sequence). The length of the CDR3 is 17 residues. The V and J ends lost 1 base and 0 bases, in that order; junction bases with no gene match: 8. The CDR3 DNA is TGTGCCAGCAGCTTAGATGCTAGCGGAGTATACCAAGAGACCCAGTACTTC. Encoded protein: CASSLDASGVYQETQYF.